These 15 T cell receptor beta chains originate from one sample sequenced in a study of naive and memory T cell subsets. General study findings and limits: A few larger clonotypes appeared in naive repertoires, especially CD8, possibly memory cells re-expressing CD45RA.

Their target antigens are unknown. Two oligonucleotides, mixed equimolar, formed the beta constant-region primer covering TRBC1 and TRBC2. Four rounds of PCR amplified the ligated cDNA using nested alpha and beta constant-region primers plus SP2. MiXCR, run by TCRdb on the UMI-ligation and nested PCR reads, gives a single entry per CDR3 protein. The data hold around 160,000 distinct CDR3 sequences, with 22% observed a single time. What was sequenced was naive CD4+ T cells from blood. These receptors originate from a human donor in good health.

This clonotype was seen repeatedly, ten times or more. V and J are TRBV12-3 or TRBV12-4 and TRBJ2-3; 7 bases align to TRBD2. The V gene end was trimmed by 4 bases and the J gene end by 6 bases; junction bases not matched to a gene: 7. The CDR3 contains 14 residues. CDR3 in DNA: TGTGCCAGCAGTTATCGCATGGGGGGGGATACGCAGTATTTT. Translating it yields CASSYRMGGDTQYF.

This clonotype appeared once. The chain has TRBV28 and TRBJ2-1, with D maybe TRBD2 (6 bases). CDR3 size: 15 residues. Germline values: CDR1 MDHEN, CDR2 SYDVKM. The V gene lost 4 bases and the J gene lost 6 bases, with 16 bases spanning the gap. The CDR3, as DNA: TGTGCCAGCAGTTCCCCGGCGGGCGGGATCAATGAGCAGTTCTTC. It is translated as CASSSPAGGINEQFF.

This clonotype was seen a few times. V is TRBV7-6 and J is TRBJ2-7, with a weak D call TRBD2 (6 bases). Germline CDR1 reads SGHVS; CDR2 reads FNYEAQ. There are 14 residues in the CDR3. The V end lost 5 bases, the J end lost 2 bases, and 13 bases lay between the germline ends. The CDR3 is CASSPPGATYEQYF. CDR3 DNA sequence: TGTGCCAGCAGCCCTCCGGGAGCCACCTACGAGCAGTACTTC.

This clonotype turned up a few times. The rearrangement uses TRBV6-5 and TRBJ2-1; tentatively, D is TRBD2 (5 bases). The V gene's germline CDR1 is MNHEY and CDR2 SVGAGI. Trimming cost V 2 bases and J 10 bases, with 12 bases left between them. This CDR3 spans 13 amino acids. CDR3 loop: CASSYEARGEQFF. In DNA form, the CDR3 reads TGTGCCAGCAGTTACGAGGCGAGAGGGGAGCAGTTCTTC.

The CDR3 protein is CASSQTSGRQETQYF. The CDR3 bases are TGTGCCAGCAGCCAAACTAGCGGGAGGCAAGAGACCCAGTACTTC. The rearrangement links TRBV3-1 to TRBJ2-5, with 12 bases lining up with TRBD2. After removal of 2 bases from V and 2 bases from J, the junction contained 0 bases not matched to a gene. From germline, CDR1 is LGHDT and CDR2 YNNKEL (reference sequence). The CDR3 has 15 amino acids.

The chain combines TRBV12-3 or TRBV12-4 with TRBJ2-3; tentative D call: TRBD2 (5 bases). V dropped 5 bases and J dropped 1 base, with 13 bases sitting between them. The CDR3 sequence is 15 residues long. The CDR3 coding sequence is TGTGCCAGCAGTCGTCGGGGTTTAGGCACAGATACGCAGTATTTT. This gives the protein CASSRRGLGTDTQYF.

There are a few counts of this clonotype. The chain joins TRBV20-1 to TRBJ2-5; TRBD2 matches 13 bases. The germline CDR1 and CDR2 sequences are DFQATT and SNEGSKA (reference sequence). The V gene end was trimmed by 0 bases and the J gene end by 4 bases; junction bases not matched to a gene: 2. This CDR3 spans 15 amino acids. This CDR3 is CSARDWTSGRETQYF. The CDR3 DNA follows: TGCAGTGCTAGAGATTGGACTAGCGGGAGAGAGACCCAGTACTTC.

The chain employs TRBV11-2 and TRBJ2-3; D perhaps matches TRBD2 (6 bases). This CDR3 spans 14 amino acids. Germline V CDR1 and CDR2: SGHAT, FQNNGV. Trimming removed 6 bases at V and 5 bases at J, with 15 bases between. This chain's CDR3 is CASSDGAGRDTQYF. CDR3 bases: TGTGCCAGCAGTGACGGGGCGGGAAGAGATACGCAGTATTTT.

This clonotype was seen ten or more times. The rearrangement uses TRBV7-2 and TRBJ2-3; no firm D call. V was pared by 0 bases and J by 5 bases, with 12 bases between. Germline loops: CDR1 SGHTA, CDR2 FQGNSA. This CDR3 is 15 amino acids long. The DNA for the CDR3 is TGTGCCAGCAGCTTAGCCCCTAGTAGTGGAGATACGCAGTATTTT. Its translation: CASSLAPSSGDTQYF. The whole variable domain, remainder taken from reference TRBV7-2 and TRBJ2-3, is GAGVSQSPSNKVTEKGKDVELRCDPISGHTALYWYRQSLGQGLEFLIYFQGNSAPDKSGLPSDRFSAERTGGSVSTLTIQRTQQEDSAVYLCASSLAPSSGDTQYFGPGTRLTVL.

This clonotype was seen many times. The V and J genes are TRBV28 and TRBJ2-7, with a weak D call TRBD2 (5 bases). V lost 6 bases to trimming and J lost 4 bases, with 10 bases between them. CDR1 and CDR2 (germline): MDHEN, SYDVKM. This CDR3 is built from 12 residues. This chain's CDR3 is CASSLAGYEQYF. The CDR3 nucleotides are TGTGCCAGCAGCTTGGCGGGTTACGAGCAGTACTTC.

The chain employs TRBV3-1 and TRBJ1-2; no reliable D call. CDR3 length: 15 amino acids. V lost 3 bases, J lost 6 bases, and 17 bases lay in between. Germline-derived CDR1 and CDR2 are LGHDT and YNNKEL (reference sequence). The CDR3 coding sequence is TGTGCCAGCAGCCAGGCCCTTGGTTTAGCAGATGGCTACACCTTC. This gives the protein CASSQALGLADGYTF.

The chain couples TRBV28 to TRBJ1-2; possible D gene TRBD1, 6 bases. The germline V gene encodes CDR1 MDHEN and CDR2 SYDVKM. CDR3 length: 16 amino acids. The V end lost 5 bases, the J end lost 4 bases, and 20 bases lay between the germline ends. CDR3 in amino acids: CASSRDRQAGAYGYTF. CDR3 DNA sequence: TGTGCCAGCAGTCGCGACCGACAGGCCGGGGCCTATGGCTACACCTTC.

The chain has TRBV5-6 and TRBJ2-3; D remains unclear. V was cut by 5 bases and J by 0 bases, with 7 bases left in between. Germline V gene lookup returns CDR1 SGHDT and CDR2 YYEEEE. The CDR3 runs 13 residues. The CDR3: CASRFYSTDTQYF. The DNA for the CDR3 is TGTGCCAGCAGATTCTACAGCACAGATACGCAGTATTTT.

The count of this clonotype is one. The rearrangement uses TRBV28 and TRBJ2-3, with 8 positions matching TRBD1. Germline trimming cut 8 bases from V and 3 bases from J; bases unmatched to any gene: 10. This CDR3 has 15 amino acids. Germline CDR1 reads MDHEN; CDR2 reads SYDVKM. CDR3 bases: TGTGCCAGCGACTCCGGACAGGGAAGGACAGATACGCAGTATTTT. Protein: CASDSGQGRTDTQYF.

This clonotype has more than one count but fewer than ten. V usage is TRBV19 and J usage is TRBJ2-1; tentatively, D is TRBD2 (6 bases). From germline, CDR1 is LNHDA and CDR2 SQIVND (reference sequence). This CDR3 has 16 amino acids. Trimming took 4 bases from V and 4 from J, leaving 17 bases between them. The DNA of the CDR3 is TGTGCCAGTAGTAGTACGGGACTCTCCCAGTACAATGAGCAGTTCTTC. Protein sequence: CASSSTGLSQYNEQFF.